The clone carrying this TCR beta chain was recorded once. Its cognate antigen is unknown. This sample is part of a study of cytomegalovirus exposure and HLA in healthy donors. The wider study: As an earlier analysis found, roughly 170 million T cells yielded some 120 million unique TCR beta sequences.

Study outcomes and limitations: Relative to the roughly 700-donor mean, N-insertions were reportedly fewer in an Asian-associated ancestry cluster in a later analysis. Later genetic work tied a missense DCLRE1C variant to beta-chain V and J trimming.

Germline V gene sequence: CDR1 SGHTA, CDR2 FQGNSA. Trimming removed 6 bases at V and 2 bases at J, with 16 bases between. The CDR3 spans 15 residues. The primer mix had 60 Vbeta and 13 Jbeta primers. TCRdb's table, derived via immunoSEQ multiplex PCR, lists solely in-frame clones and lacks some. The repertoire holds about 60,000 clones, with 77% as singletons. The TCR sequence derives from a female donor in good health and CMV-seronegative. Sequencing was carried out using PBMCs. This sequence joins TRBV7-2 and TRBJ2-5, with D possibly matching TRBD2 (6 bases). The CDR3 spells CASSPSGLRQETQYF. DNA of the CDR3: TGTGCCAGCAGTCCGAGCGGGCTACGGCAAGAGACCCAGTACTTC.